Listed below are T cell receptor beta chains from one sample, sequenced in a study of regulatory T cells in long-lasting Graves disease. One entry per CDR3 protein, called by TCRdb with MiXCR from the multiplex PCR reads. The sample includes some 230,000 distinct CDR3 sequences, around 17% of them seen just once. The material was peripheral blood mononuclear cells (PBMCs), obtained at new diagnosis, from a patient treated with antithyroid drugs. These receptors were taken from a female donor with Graves disease. The CDR3 runs from the conserved cysteine through the conserved F or W. Each record gives: D gene, clone size, V gene, J gene, CDR3 protein, CDR3 DNA. A D gene is named only where the DNA matches it firmly. A row's size may be missing; if present it is once, few, many or a size class.

NA	few	TRBV19	TRBJ2-7	CASSIRTGPQYF	TGTGCCAGTAGTATTCGGACGGGACCGCAGTACTTC
TRBD1	NA	TRBV6-1	TRBJ1-2	CASRHPDRTSYGYTF	TGTGCCAGCAGACACCCGGACAGGACGAGCTATGGCTACACCTTC
TRBD2	many	TRBV24-1	TRBJ2-1	CATSVSRELGNEQFF	TGTGCCACCAGTGTATCGCGGGAGTTGGGCAATGAGCAGTTCTTC
TRBD1	many	TRBV5-1	TRBJ1-2	CASSYSPGQGYGYTF	TGCGCCAGCAGCTACTCCCCGGGACAGGGCTATGGCTACACCTTC
NA	many	TRBV27	TRBJ1-4	CASSLQGANEKLFF	TGTGCCAGCAGCCTACAGGGAGCTAATGAAAAACTGTTTTTT
TRBD1	NA	TRBV6-2/TRBV6-3	TRBJ1-6	CASSSRDRGNSPLHF	TGTGCCAGCAGTAGCCGGGACAGGGGAAATTCACCCCTCCACTTT
NA	once	TRBV28	TRBJ1-5	CASSLRDWQGNQPQHF	TGTGCCAGCAGTTTAAGGGATTGGCAGGGGAATCAGCCCCAGCATTTT
NA	few	TRBV2	TRBJ2-5	CASSLTGWGETQYF	TGTGCCAGCAGTCTGACGGGGTGGGGGGAGACCCAGTACTTC
TRBD2	many	TRBV28	TRBJ2-3	CASSLFPSGRARDTDTQYF	TGTGCCAGCAGTTTATTCCCTAGCGGGAGGGCAAGAGACACAGATACGCAGTATTTT
TRBD2	NA	TRBV20-1	TRBJ2-2	CSAPGLAGDTGELFF	TGCAGTGCTCCGGGACTAGCGGGAGACACCGGGGAGCTGTTTTTT
NA	many	TRBV27	TRBJ2-1	CASKDSLASSYNEQFF	TGTGCCAGCAAAGATAGCCTGGCAAGCTCCTACAATGAGCAGTTCTTC
NA	few	TRBV9	TRBJ2-1	CASSSRDTLYNEQFF	TGTGCCAGCAGCTCCCGGGACACATTATACAATGAGCAGTTCTTC
NA	NA	TRBV9	TRBJ2-1	CASSVGAGFFLSYNEQSF	TGTGCCAGCAGCGTAGGGGCAGGGTTCTTCCTCTCCTACAATGAGCAGTCCTTC
NA	many	TRBV19	TRBJ1-4	CASRFSAGGANEKLFF	TGTGCCAGTAGATTCTCGGCCGGGGGAGCTAATGAAAAACTGTTTTTT
NA	NA	TRBV4-3	TRBJ2-3	CASSQRSLRWGTDTQYF	TGCGCCAGCAGCCAACGGTCGTTGAGGTGGGGCACAGATACGCAGTATTTT
NA	few	TRBV7-3	TRBJ2-1	CASSYGADREQFF	TGTGCCAGCAGCTACGGGGCGGATAGGGAGCAGTTCTTC
TRBD1	many	TRBV19	TRBJ1-4	CASSVWTGRDEKLFF	TGTGCCAGTAGTGTCTGGACAGGGCGGGATGAAAAACTGTTTTTT
TRBD2	NA	TRBV2	TRBJ2-1	CASSEGAGGLDEQFF	TGTGCCAGCAGTGAAGGAGCGGGAGGGTTAGATGAGCAGTTCTTC
NA	many	TRBV10-3	TRBJ2-5	CAISEDKQETQYF	TGTGCCATCAGTGAGGACAAACAAGAGACCCAGTACTTC
TRBD2	NA	TRBV30	TRBJ2-3	CAWERERFTDTQYF	TGTGCCTGGGAGCGGGAGCGATTCACAGATACGCAGTATTTT
TRBD2	many	TRBV20-1	TRBJ2-6	CSARTPGLAGFGANVLTF	TGCAGTGCTAGAACCCCGGGACTAGCGGGATTTGGGGCCAACGTCCTGACTTTC
NA	many	TRBV28	TRBJ2-5	CASSLSGPRGTQYF	TGTGCCAGCAGTTTATCGGGACCACGGGGGACCCAGTACTTC
NA	NA	TRBV3-1	TRBJ2-3	CASSRQVRTDTQYF	TGTGCCAGCAGCCGTCAGGTCAGAACAGATACGCAGTATTTT
NA	NA	TRBV27	TRBJ2-7	CASSLLGSQYEQYF	TGTGCCAGCAGTTTATTAGGGAGTCAGTACGAGCAGTACTTC
NA	many	TRBV7-8	TRBJ1-3	CASSPTKENTIYF	TGTGCCAGCAGCCCGACGAAGGAAAACACCATATATTTT
TRBD1	many	TRBV7-2	TRBJ1-2	CASSFGGTGVDYGYTF	TGTGCCAGCAGCTTTGGGGGGACAGGGGTGGACTATGGCTACACCTTC
NA	many	TRBV6-1	TRBJ2-3	CASSGGPSDTQYF	TGTGCCAGCAGTGGCGGACCATCAGATACGCAGTATTTT
TRBD1	NA	TRBV12-3/TRBV12-4	TRBJ1-4	CASSFGTGGGEKLFF	TGTGCCAGCAGTTTCGGGACAGGGGGCGGTGAAAAACTGTTTTTT
NA	NA	TRBV2	TRBJ1-3	CASSEGWTAGNTIYF	TGTGCCAGCAGTGAGGGATGGACAGCTGGAAACACCATATATTTT
NA	many	TRBV3-1	TRBJ1-2	CASSPGASFDYGYTF	TGTGCCAGCAGCCCTGGAGCTAGCTTCGACTATGGCTACACCTTC
NA	many	TRBV20-1	TRBJ1-5	CSARISGGQNQPQHF	TGCAGTGCTAGGATAAGTGGAGGGCAGAATCAGCCCCAGCATTTT
TRBD1	many	TRBV6-9	TRBJ2-1	CASSYAPGTGLLGDEQFF	TGTGCCAGCAGTTACGCGCCAGGGACAGGCCTATTGGGTGATGAGCAGTTCTTC
TRBD2	many	TRBV2	TRBJ2-7	CASSPLGASGDYEQYF	TGTGCCAGCAGTCCACTCGGGGCTAGCGGGGACTACGAGCAGTACTTC
NA	many	TRBV6-2/TRBV6-3	TRBJ1-1	CASQENTEAFF	TGTGCCAGTCAGGAGAACACTGAAGCTTTCTTT
TRBD1	NA	TRBV6-2/TRBV6-3	TRBJ2-1	CASSPWTGPLGNEQFF	TGTGCCAGCAGCCCCTGGACAGGGCCACTGGGGAATGAGCAGTTCTTC
NA	many	TRBV12-3/TRBV12-4	TRBJ2-5	CASTPGAGYGRTQCF	TGTGCCAGCACCCCCGGAGCAGGGTACGGCCGGACCCAGTGCTTC
NA	many	TRBV5-6	TRBJ2-5	CASSLPSGARRETQYF	TGTGCCAGCAGCCTCCCTTCGGGAGCGCGCAGGGAGACCCAGTACTTC
TRBD2	once	TRBV28	TRBJ2-7	CASSPSTSGRGPCEQCF	TGTGCCAGCAGCCCATCCACTAGCGGGAGGGGACCCTGCGAGCAGTGCTTC
NA	many	TRBV28	TRBJ1-1	CASQRPERGNTEAFF	TGTGCCAGCCAGAGGCCGGAGCGGGGGAACACTGAAGCTTTCTTT
NA	NA	TRBV27	TRBJ2-5	CASIQDDQETQYF	TGTGCCAGCATACAGGACGACCAAGAGACCCAGTACTTC
TRBD2	many	TRBV10-3	TRBJ2-3	CAIGTSGRAPDTQYF	TGTGCCATCGGGACTAGCGGGAGGGCCCCAGATACGCAGTATTTT
NA	many	TRBV28	TRBJ2-7	CASSSHGPKDEQYF	TGTGCCAGCAGTTCCCATGGACCTAAGGACGAGCAGTACTTC
NA	NA	TRBV2	TRBJ1-3	CASTVISGNTIYF	TGTGCAAGCACGGTTATTTCTGGAAACACCATATATTTT
TRBD1	many	TRBV11-2	TRBJ1-4	CASSYRGGEEKLFF	TGTGCCAGCAGCTACAGGGGAGGCGAGGAAAAACTGTTTTTT
NA	many	TRBV14	TRBJ1-2	CASSQERDYRGYTF	TGTGCCAGCAGCCAAGAAAGGGACTATAGGGGCTACACCTTC
TRBD1	many	TRBV10-3	TRBJ1-1	CAIRLGTGDEAFF	TGTGCCATCAGGCTAGGGACAGGGGATGAAGCTTTCTTT
NA	NA	TRBV2	TRBJ1-2	CASSVDTAYGYTF	TGTGCCAGCAGTGTTGACACCGCTTATGGCTACACCTTC
TRBD2	once	TRBV5-6	TRBJ2-7	CASSFLGLVGSGRAGYEQYF	TGTGCCAGCAGCTTCCTCGGACTTGTGGGTAGCGGGAGGGCCGGGTACGAGCAGTACTTC
NA	once	TRBV5-1	TRBJ1-2	CASSLGVGGYTF	TGCGCCAGCAGCTTGGGAGTTGGTGGCTACACCTTC
TRBD2	many	TRBV20-1	TRBJ2-3	CSAPSSGRRSTQYF	TGCAGTGCGCCCTCTAGCGGGAGAAGGAGTACGCAGTATTTT
NA	NA	TRBV11-1	TRBJ2-7	CASSPRRGRHEQYF	TGTGCCAGCAGCCCCCGGAGAGGGAGGCACGAGCAGTACTTC
NA	few	TRBV4-1	TRBJ2-1	CASSPGIGAGIYNEQFF	TGCGCCAGCAGCCCAGGAATAGGAGCGGGTATCTACAATGAGCAGTTCTTC
TRBD2	many	TRBV28	TRBJ2-2	CASRGGGVDTGELFF	TGTGCCAGCAGGGGGGGGGGAGTCGACACCGGGGAGCTGTTTTTT
NA	NA	TRBV25-1	TRBJ1-6	CASPPTYDGASYNSPLHF	TGTGCCAGCCCTCCGACTTACGACGGGGCCTCCTATAATTCACCCCTCCACTTT